One and the same sample provided the 17 T cell receptor beta chains below, sequenced in a study of shared clonotypes between healthy human individuals. Positively selected for CCR7, the CD45RO-negative cells used as naive CD8 cells excluded terminally differentiated effector memory CD45RA+ cells. Repertoires were generated with immunoSEQ multiplex PCR, while TCRdb's copy carries only in-frame clones and drops some. This table has millions of clones, approximately 95% appearing once. The sequenced material came from naive CD8+ T cells sorted from blood. The receptors stem from a man aged 18 to 29 in good health.

The chain uses TRBV7-9 and TRBJ2-7, with D tentatively TRBD2 (5 bases). CDR1 and CDR2 (germline): SEHNR, FQNEAQ (reference sequence). The CDR3 loop spans 14 amino acids. Trimming removed 4 bases from V and 6 bases from J, with 16 bases in between. The CDR3 coding sequence is TGTGCCAGCAGCTCTTCGGTCGGGGTCGTCGAGCAGTACTTC. Translated: CASSSSVGVVEQYF.

The genes are TRBV27 and TRBJ1-2; D is undetermined. CDR3 length equals 15 residues. Per germline, CDR1 MNHEY and CDR2 SMNVEV (reference sequence). Trimming pared 2 bases from V and 7 bases from J, leaving 17 bases between. The CDR3 region has the DNA TGTGCCAGCAGTTTAGGCTCGGTCTCCATGCGTGGCTACACCTTC. This sequence encodes CASSLGSVSMRGYTF.

This clone was counted between two and nine times. The rearrangement uses TRBV9 and TRBJ1-5, with D tentatively TRBD1 (6 bases). Germline V gene lookup returns CDR1 SGDLS and CDR2 YYNGEE. Trimming cost V 4 bases and J 3 bases, with 11 bases left between them. The CDR3 totals 14 residues. CDR3 sequence: CASSPGELNQPQHF. The CDR3 DNA sequence: TGTGCCAGCAGCCCAGGGGAACTCAATCAGCCCCAGCATTTT.

The chain is built from TRBV2 and TRBJ1-5; the D is unclear. The CDR3 is 13 residues long. The V end lost 8 bases, the J end lost 4 bases, and 12 bases lay between the germline ends. The germline V gene has CDR1 SNHLY and CDR2 FYNNEI. In DNA form, the CDR3 reads TGTGCCAGCTTGGGTTTTGAGAATCAGCCCCAGCATTTT. Amino acids: CASLGFENQPQHF.

The chain carries TRBV10-2 and TRBJ2-7; D gene unclear. Looked up from germline, CDR1 is WSHSY and CDR2 is SAAADI. Deletions cut 4 bases from V and 3 bases from J, with 16 bases between. This CDR3 comprises 15 residues. CDR3 coding DNA: TGCGCCAGCAGTGGTCCGAGTGTAACTTTCTACGAGCAGTACTTC. This gives the protein CASSGPSVTFYEQYF.

This clone came up once. V is TRBV13 and J is TRBJ2-6; D uncertain. This CDR3 contains 16 residues. In germline, CDR1 is PRHDT, CDR2 FYEKMQ (reference sequence). Trimming left V 3 bases short and J 1 base short, with 10 bases between. CDR3 nucleotide sequence: TGTGCCAGCAGCTTCCTGGTAGTGTCTGGGGCCAACGTCCTGACTTTC. This translates into CASSFLVVSGANVLTF.

This clone was seen a single time. This chain uses TRBV2 with TRBJ1-2; D is undetermined. The CDR3 length is 17 residues. Trimming pared 3 bases from V and 5 bases from J, leaving 22 bases between. The germline V gene has CDR1 SNHLY and CDR2 FYNNEI. The CDR3 loop reads CASSDQAVPPIVYGYTF. As DNA, the CDR3 is TGTGCCAGCAGTGACCAGGCGGTCCCTCCGATTGTATATGGCTACACCTTC.

The V call is TRBV5-1, the J call TRBJ2-7; 8 bases are shared with TRBD2. V shed 4 bases and J 0 bases; nucleotides not matched to a gene: 3. The CDR3 extends over 14 amino acids. Germline-derived CDR1 and CDR2 are SGHRS and YFSETQ. The CDR3 DNA sequence: TGCGCCAGCAGCGGCGGGGGGAACTCCTACGAGCAGTACTTC. Residues: CASSGGGNSYEQYF.

This chain joins TRBV29-1 and TRBJ2-7; TRBD1 matches at 10 bases. Losses at the gene ends were 5 bases for V and 2 bases for J; bases not matched to a gene: 6. The CDR3 is 14 residues long. Germline assignment: CDR1 SQVTM and CDR2 ANQGSEA. CDR3 sequence reads: CSVQGTGVAYEQYF. The CDR3 DNA is TGCAGCGTTCAGGGGACAGGGGTAGCCTACGAGCAGTACTTC.

The CDR3 here is CASSLRSDNEQFF. The CDR3 region has the DNA TGTGCCAGCAGCTTAAGGTCGGACAATGAGCAGTTCTTC. The genes are TRBV7-2 and TRBJ2-1; no definite D call. V shed 2 bases and J shed 5 bases, with 7 bases lying between them. This CDR3 spans 13 amino acids. Germline lookup yields CDR1 SGHTA and CDR2 FQGNSA.

CDR3 protein: CASSDQTGEDEKLFF. The CDR3 DNA reads as TGTGCCAGCAGTGACCAGACAGGGGAGGATGAAAAACTGTTTTTT. The V call is TRBV2, the J call TRBJ1-4; 8 bases fit TRBD1. CDR1 SNHLY and CDR2 FYNNEI come from the germline V gene. The CDR3 is 15 residues long. Germline trimming cut 3 bases from V and 6 bases from J; bases unmatched to any gene: 6.

The V and J genes are TRBV9 and TRBJ2-5; maybe TRBD2 (5 bases). In germline, CDR1 is SGDLS, CDR2 YYNGEE. CDR3 size: 14 residues. V was trimmed by 4 bases and J by 3 bases, leaving 13 bases between them. DNA of the CDR3: TGTGCCAGCAGCCCCCACATCGGGAAAGAGACCCAGTACTTC. Translating it yields CASSPHIGKETQYF. The whole variable domain, filled in from reference TRBV9 and TRBJ2-5, reads DSGVTQTPKHLITATGQRVTLRCSPRSGDLSVYWYQQSLDQGLQFLIQYYNGEERAKGNILERFSAQQFPDLHSELNLSSLELGDSALYFCASSPHIGKETQYFGPGTRLLVL.

The chain couples TRBV28 to TRBJ2-5; D may be TRBD1 or TRBD2 (6 bases each). Trimming pared 5 bases from V and 2 bases from J, leaving 21 bases between. Germline-derived CDR1 and CDR2 are MDHEN and SYDVKM. This CDR3 has 17 residues. This CDR3 is CASSRQEGQPAQETQYF. For the CDR3, the DNA is TGTGCCAGCAGTAGACAGGAGGGCCAACCCGCTCAAGAGACCCAGTACTTC.

CDR3 DNA: TGTGCCAGCAGCTTTGTGGGAGGCAGCTACAATGAGCAGTTCTTC. This encodes CASSFVGGSYNEQFF. The V and J genes are TRBV7-3 and TRBJ2-1, with D possibly matching TRBD2 (6 bases). The CDR3 length is 15 residues. Germline V gene sequence: CDR1 SGHTA, CDR2 FQGTGA. The V gene lost 3 bases and the J gene lost 3 bases, with 12 bases spanning the gap.

V usage is TRBV6-5 and J usage is TRBJ2-1; 8 nucleotides align to TRBD1. Unmatched junction bases numbered 3, after V lost 6 bases and J lost 2 bases. CDR3 length: 14 amino acids. In germline, CDR1 is MNHEY, CDR2 SVGAGI. The CDR3 loop reads CASRDRDTYNEQFF. The CDR3 DNA sequence: TGTGCCAGCAGGGACAGGGACACCTACAATGAGCAGTTCTTC.

The chain has TRBV27 and TRBJ2-3; 8 bases align to TRBD1. The CDR3 runs to 14 residues. Germline CDR1 and CDR2: MNHEY and SMNVEV (reference sequence). V lost 6 bases to trimming and J lost 6 bases; unmatched junction nucleotides: 8. The CDR3 DNA reads as TGTGCCAGCAGCTCAGGGACAGGTGTGGATACGCAGTATTTT. Its translation is CASSSGTGVDTQYF.

This sequence joins TRBV7-9 and TRBJ1-1; 10 nucleotides agree with TRBD1. V dropped 5 bases and J dropped 6; count of bases not matched to a gene: 6. The CDR3 covers 14 residues. The V gene's germline CDR1 is SEHNR and CDR2 FQNEAQ (reference sequence). The CDR3 nucleotides are TGTGCCAGCAGCACAGGACAGGGGGATTCTGAAGCTTTCTTT. Amino acids: CASSTGQGDSEAFF.